Presented here are 3 T cell receptor beta chains from one specimen sequenced in a study of cytomegalovirus exposure and HLA in healthy donors. Use of 60 Vbeta and 13 Jbeta primers characterized the PCR. Profiling relied on immunoSEQ multiplex PCR, and the TCRdb table lists in-frame clones only, not all of them. This table holds about 160,000 clones, about 79% found once. Sequenced input: PBMCs. Receptor source: a woman between 50 and 59 years old in good health and CMV-seropositive.

Only a few counts were recorded for this clone. The chain carries TRBV4-1 and TRBJ1-6; D not certain. V lost 0 bases, J lost 16 bases, and 10 bases lay in between. The germline gives CDR1 MGHRA, CDR2 YSYEKL. There are 12 residues in the CDR3. DNA of the CDR3: TGCGCCAGCAGCCAAGACAGACCGGAGCTCCACTTT. Protein product: CASSQDRPELHF.

The gene calls are TRBV19 and TRBJ2-5; 7 bases match TRBD1. The germline V gene encodes CDR1 LNHDA and CDR2 SQIVND (reference sequence). The CDR3 spans 15 residues. The V and J ends lost 6 bases and 0 bases, in that order; junction bases with no gene match: 7. CDR3 sequence reads: CASSRGQADQETQYF. Here the CDR3 DNA reads TGTGCCAGTAGCAGAGGACAGGCCGACCAAGAGACCCAGTACTTC.

This clone was counted a few times. The chain links TRBV2 to TRBJ2-4; 12 bases align to TRBD2. The ends lost 5 bases at V and 6 bases at J; junction bases unmatched: 11. The germline CDR1 and CDR2 sequences are SNHLY and FYNNEI. The CDR3 runs 17 residues. Here the CDR3 reads CASSQSSGGALGNIQYF. For the CDR3, the DNA is TGTGCCAGCAGTCAGTCTAGCGGGGGGGCCTTGGGAAACATTCAGTACTTC.